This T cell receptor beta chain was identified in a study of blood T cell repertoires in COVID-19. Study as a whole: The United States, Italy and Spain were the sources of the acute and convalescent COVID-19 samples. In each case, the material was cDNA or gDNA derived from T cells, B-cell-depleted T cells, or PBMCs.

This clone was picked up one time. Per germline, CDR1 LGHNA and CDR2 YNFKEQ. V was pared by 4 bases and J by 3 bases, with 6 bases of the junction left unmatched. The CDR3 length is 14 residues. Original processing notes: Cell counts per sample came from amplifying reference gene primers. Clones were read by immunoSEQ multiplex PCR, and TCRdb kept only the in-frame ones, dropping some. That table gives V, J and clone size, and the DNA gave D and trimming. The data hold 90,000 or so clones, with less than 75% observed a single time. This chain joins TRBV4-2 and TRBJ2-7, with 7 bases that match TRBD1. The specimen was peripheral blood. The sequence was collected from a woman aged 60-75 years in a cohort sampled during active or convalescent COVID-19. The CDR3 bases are TGTGCCAGCAGCCTTCAGGGGGAGTACTACGAGCAGTACTTC. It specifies CASSLQGEYYEQYF.